A selection of T cell receptor beta chains follows, all from one sample in a study of identical twins. TCRdb redid the calling of the 5' RACE reads with MiXCR, one entry per CDR3 protein. The sample records just over 500,000 distinct CDR3 sequences, about 20% being singletons. The same data also contributed to another study, on T cells expressing NK-cell markers.

The material sequenced was CD4+ T cells sorted from blood. The receptors were sampled from a woman in her late teens or twenties in good health. Both conserved end residues are part of each CDR3. Each record gives: D gene, clone size, J gene, V gene, CDR3 DNA, CDR3 protein. D genes are given only for firm matches. Where a row states a size, it is once, few, many or the class of an expanded clone; other rows omit it.

D: -
size: few
J: TRBJ1-4
V: TRBV2
DNA: TGTGCCAGCACGGATACAGGGAATGAAAAACTGTTTTTT
CDR3: CASTDTGNEKLFF

D: -
size: -
J: TRBJ2-7
V: TRBV15
DNA: TGTGCCACCAGCAGTGTCCGACGGGAGACGGACGAGCAGTACTTC
CDR3: CATSSVRRETDEQYF

D: -
size: -
J: TRBJ2-7
V: TRBV6-5
DNA: TGTGCCAGCAGTTTTAGCCTGTCTAGCTGGTCCTCCTACGAGCAGTACTTC
CDR3: CASSFSLSSWSSYEQYF

D: TRBD1
size: many
J: TRBJ1-5
V: TRBV12-3/TRBV12-4
DNA: TGTGCCAGCAGGACAGGGAATTGGCAGCCCCAGCATTTT
CDR3: CASRTGNWQPQHF

D: -
size: many
J: TRBJ1-4
V: TRBV5-1
DNA: TGCGCCAGCAGCTTTCAGGGGATCGGAAAACTGTTTTTT
CDR3: CASSFQGIGKLFF

D: -
size: few
J: TRBJ2-7
V: TRBV18
DNA: TGTGCCAGCTCACCACCAAACGGACTAAAAATTTACGAGCAGTACTTC
CDR3: CASSPPNGLKIYEQYF

D: TRBD2
size: -
J: TRBJ2-7
V: TRBV5-6
DNA: TGTGCCAGCAGACAAGGACTAGCGGGAGGTTACGAGCAGTACTTC
CDR3: CASRQGLAGGYEQYF

D: TRBD1
size: few
J: TRBJ2-7
V: TRBV20-1
DNA: TGCAGTGCTAGGACAGGGGGTAGCTACGAGCAGTACTTC
CDR3: CSARTGGSYEQYF

D: -
size: -
J: TRBJ1-1
V: TRBV5-4
DNA: TGTGCCAGCAGCAAGGACAGAGCGCTGTACACTGAAGCTTTCTTT
CDR3: CASSKDRALYTEAFF

D: TRBD2
size: -
J: TRBJ2-1
V: TRBV12-3/TRBV12-4
DNA: TGTGCCAGCAGCCCTAGCGGGGCCTACAATGAGCAGTTCTTC
CDR3: CASSPSGAYNEQFF

D: -
size: -
J: TRBJ2-6
V: TRBV7-6
DNA: TGTGCCAGCAGCTTAATTGCGGGTAGTAGCTCTGGGGCCAACGTCCTGACTTTC
CDR3: CASSLIAGSSSGANVLTF

D: TRBD2
size: -
J: TRBJ2-1
V: TRBV12-3/TRBV12-4
DNA: TGTGCCAGCAGCATCCGGGGGGGCCCTAATGAGCAGTTCTTC
CDR3: CASSIRGGPNEQFF

D: TRBD2
size: many
J: TRBJ2-1
V: TRBV29-1
DNA: TGCAGCGTGCCCCGACTAGCGGAAAATGAGCAGTTCTTC
CDR3: CSVPRLAENEQFF

D: -
size: -
J: TRBJ1-2
V: TRBV20-1
DNA: TGCAGTGCCCTTCGGACAGTTGTCTATGGCTACACCTTC
CDR3: CSALRTVVYGYTF

D: TRBD1
size: -
J: TRBJ2-2
V: TRBV6-1
DNA: TGTGCCAGCAGTCTGAATATCGACAGGGTGAACACCGGGGAGCTGTTTTTT
CDR3: CASSLNIDRVNTGELFF

D: -
size: -
J: TRBJ2-7
V: TRBV6-2/TRBV6-3
DNA: TGTGCCAGCAGAACATTAGCCTACGAGCAGTACTTC
CDR3: CASRTLAYEQYF

D: TRBD2
size: many
J: TRBJ2-1
V: TRBV14
DNA: TGTGCCAGCAGCCAAAGACTAGCGGGAGGATACGATGAGCAGTTCTTC
CDR3: CASSQRLAGGYDEQFF

D: -
size: few
J: TRBJ1-3
V: TRBV7-2
DNA: TGTGCCAGCGGCAGGGCTGGAAACACCATATATTTT
CDR3: CASGRAGNTIYF

D: -
size: -
J: TRBJ2-5
V: TRBV20-1
DNA: TGCAGTGCTTACACTAGAGGAGAGACCCAGTACTTC
CDR3: CSAYTRGETQYF

D: -
size: few
J: TRBJ2-5
V: TRBV7-8
DNA: TGTGCCAGCGGATGGTGGGCCGCGGATCAAGAGACCCAGTACTTC
CDR3: CASGWWAADQETQYF

D: TRBD1
size: few
J: TRBJ2-7
V: TRBV5-1
DNA: TGCGCCAGCAGCGGACAATGGACAGGGTCGAACGAGCAGTACTTC
CDR3: CASSGQWTGSNEQYF

D: -
size: -
J: TRBJ2-7
V: TRBV20-1
DNA: TGCAGTGCTGGGCGACTGGTTTACGAGCAGTACTTC
CDR3: CSAGRLVYEQYF

D: -
size: once
J: TRBJ1-4
V: TRBV7-6
DNA: TGTGCCAGCAGCAGGACGCCAGGACGGTATAATGAAAAACTGTTTTTT
CDR3: CASSRTPGRYNEKLFF

D: -
size: few
J: TRBJ1-2
V: TRBV12-3/TRBV12-4
DNA: TGTGCCAGCAGTTTCGGACAGGGCTACACCTTC
CDR3: CASSFGQGYTF

D: TRBD2
size: few
J: TRBJ2-1
V: TRBV30
DNA: TGTGCCTGGAGTGGAATTCTAGCGGGAGGGAGATACAATGAGCAGTTCTTC
CDR3: CAWSGILAGGRYNEQFF